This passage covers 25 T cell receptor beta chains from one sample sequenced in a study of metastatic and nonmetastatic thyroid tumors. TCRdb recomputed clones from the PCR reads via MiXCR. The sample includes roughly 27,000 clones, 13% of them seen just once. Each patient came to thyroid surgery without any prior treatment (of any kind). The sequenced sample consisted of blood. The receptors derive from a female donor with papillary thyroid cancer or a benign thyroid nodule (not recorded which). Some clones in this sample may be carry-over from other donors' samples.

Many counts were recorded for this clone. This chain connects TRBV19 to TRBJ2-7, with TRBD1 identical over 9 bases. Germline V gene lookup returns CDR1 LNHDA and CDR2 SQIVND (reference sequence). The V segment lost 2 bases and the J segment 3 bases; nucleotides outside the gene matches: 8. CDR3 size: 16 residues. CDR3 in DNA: TGTGCCAGTAGTATATCATCTACAGGGGGCTTCTACGAGCAGTACTTC. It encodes CASSISSTGGFYEQYF.

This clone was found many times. Here the CDR3 reads CASSSTGNEQFF. The DNA for the CDR3 is TGTGCCAGCAGTTCCACGGGTAATGAGCAGTTCTTC. The chain recombines TRBV6-5 with TRBJ2-1; the D is unclear. Germline V gene data show CDR1 as MNHEY and CDR2 as SVGAGI. There are 12 residues in the CDR3. V lost 4 bases, J lost 7 bases, and 8 bases lay in between.

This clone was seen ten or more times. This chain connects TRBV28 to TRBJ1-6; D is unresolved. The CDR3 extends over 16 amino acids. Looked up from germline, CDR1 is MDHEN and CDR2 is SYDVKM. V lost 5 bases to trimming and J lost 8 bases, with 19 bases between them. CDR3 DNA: TGTGCCAGCAGTCCCCCCTCCGGGCCCCCCTATTCACCCCTCCACTTT. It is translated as CASSPPSGPPYSPLHF.

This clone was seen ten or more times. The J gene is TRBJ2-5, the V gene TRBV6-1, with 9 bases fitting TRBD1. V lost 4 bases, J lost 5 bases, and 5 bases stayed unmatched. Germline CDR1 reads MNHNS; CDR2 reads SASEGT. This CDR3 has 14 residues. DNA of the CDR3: TGTGCCAGCAGTGCGTACAGGGGGCCTGAGACCCAGTACTTC. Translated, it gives CASSAYRGPETQYF.

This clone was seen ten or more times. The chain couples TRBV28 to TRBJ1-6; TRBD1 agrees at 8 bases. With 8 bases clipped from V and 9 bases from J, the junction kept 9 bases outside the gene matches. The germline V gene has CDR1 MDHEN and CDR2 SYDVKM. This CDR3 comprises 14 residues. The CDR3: CASEQGQGASPLHF. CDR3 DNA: TGTGCCAGCGAACAAGGACAGGGAGCTTCACCCCTCCACTTT. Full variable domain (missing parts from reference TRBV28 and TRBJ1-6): DVKVTQSSRYLVKRTGEKVFLECVQDMDHENMFWYRQDPGLGLRLIYFSYDVKMKEKGDIPEGYSVSREKKERFSLILESASTNQTSMYLCASEQGQGASPLHFGNGTRLTVT.

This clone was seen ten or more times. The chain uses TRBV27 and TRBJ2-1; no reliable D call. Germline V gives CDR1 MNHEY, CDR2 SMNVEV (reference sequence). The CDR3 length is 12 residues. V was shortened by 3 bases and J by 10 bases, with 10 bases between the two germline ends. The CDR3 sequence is CASSFPAEEQFF. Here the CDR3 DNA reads TGTGCCAGCAGTTTCCCGGCAGAGGAGCAGTTCTTC.

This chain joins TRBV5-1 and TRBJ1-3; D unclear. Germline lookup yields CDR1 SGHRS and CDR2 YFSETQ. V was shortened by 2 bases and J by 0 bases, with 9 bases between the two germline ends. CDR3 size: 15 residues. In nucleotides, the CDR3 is TGCGCCAGCAGCTTAGACGGAAGCTCTGGAAACACCATATATTTT. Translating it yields CASSLDGSSGNTIYF. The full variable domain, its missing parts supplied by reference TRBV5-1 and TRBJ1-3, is KAGVTQTPRYLIKTRGQQVTLSCSPISGHRSVSWYQQTPGQGLQFLFEYFSETQRNKGNFPGRFSGRQFSNSRSEMNVSTLELGDSALYLCASSLDGSSGNTIYFGEGSWLTVV.

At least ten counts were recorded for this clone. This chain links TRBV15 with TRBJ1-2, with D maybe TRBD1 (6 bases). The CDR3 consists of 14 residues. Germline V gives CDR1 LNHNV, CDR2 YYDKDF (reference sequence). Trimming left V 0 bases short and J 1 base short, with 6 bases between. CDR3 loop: CATSRDRGNYGYTF. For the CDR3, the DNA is TGTGCCACCAGCAGAGACAGGGGTAACTATGGCTACACCTTC.

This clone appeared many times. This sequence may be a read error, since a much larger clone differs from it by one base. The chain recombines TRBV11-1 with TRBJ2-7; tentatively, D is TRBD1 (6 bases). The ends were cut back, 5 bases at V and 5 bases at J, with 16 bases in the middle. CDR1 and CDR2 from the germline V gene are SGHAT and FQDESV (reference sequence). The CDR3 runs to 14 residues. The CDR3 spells CASSGARDIHEQYF. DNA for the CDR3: TGTGCCAGCAGCGGTGCTAGGGACATCCACGAGCAGTACTTC.

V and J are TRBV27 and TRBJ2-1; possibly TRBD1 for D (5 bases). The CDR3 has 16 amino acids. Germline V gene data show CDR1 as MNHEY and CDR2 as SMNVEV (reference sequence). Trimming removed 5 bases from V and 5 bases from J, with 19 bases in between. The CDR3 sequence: CASSGQGIGTHNEQFF. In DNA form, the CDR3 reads TGTGCCAGCAGTGGGCAGGGAATAGGTACACACAATGAGCAGTTCTTC.

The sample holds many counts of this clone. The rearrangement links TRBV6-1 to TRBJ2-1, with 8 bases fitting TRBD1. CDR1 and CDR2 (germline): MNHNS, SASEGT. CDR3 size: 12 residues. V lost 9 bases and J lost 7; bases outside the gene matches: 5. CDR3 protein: CASTQGGNEQFF. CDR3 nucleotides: TGTGCCAGTACACAGGGGGGTAATGAGCAGTTCTTC.

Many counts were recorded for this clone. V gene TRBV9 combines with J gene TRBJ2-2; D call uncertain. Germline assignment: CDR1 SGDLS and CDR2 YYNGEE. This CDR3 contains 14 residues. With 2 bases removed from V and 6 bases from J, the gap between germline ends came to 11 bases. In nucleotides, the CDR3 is TGTGCCAGCAGCGTTGAAGGTTGGCCCGGGGAGCTGTTTTTT. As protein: CASSVEGWPGELFF.

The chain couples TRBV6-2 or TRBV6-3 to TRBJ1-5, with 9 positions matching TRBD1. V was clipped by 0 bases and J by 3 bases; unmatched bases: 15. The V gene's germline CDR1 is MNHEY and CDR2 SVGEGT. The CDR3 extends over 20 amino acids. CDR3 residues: CASSYSLWGTGRLVNQPQHF. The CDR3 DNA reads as TGTGCCAGCAGTTACTCCCTGTGGGGGACAGGGCGGTTAGTCAATCAGCCCCAGCATTTT.

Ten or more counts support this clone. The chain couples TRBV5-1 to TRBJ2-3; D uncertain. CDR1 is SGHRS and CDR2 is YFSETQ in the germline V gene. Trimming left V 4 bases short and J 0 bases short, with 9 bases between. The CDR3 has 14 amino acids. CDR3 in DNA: TGCGCCAGCAGCCTCATTCCTAGCACAGATACGCAGTATTTT. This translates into CASSLIPSTDTQYF.

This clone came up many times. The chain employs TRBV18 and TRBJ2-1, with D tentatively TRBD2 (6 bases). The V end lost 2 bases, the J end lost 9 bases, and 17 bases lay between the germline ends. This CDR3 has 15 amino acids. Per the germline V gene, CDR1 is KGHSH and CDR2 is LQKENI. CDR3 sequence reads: CASSPFEPAEGEQFF. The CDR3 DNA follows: TGTGCCAGCTCACCATTTGAGCCGGCGGAGGGTGAGCAGTTCTTC.

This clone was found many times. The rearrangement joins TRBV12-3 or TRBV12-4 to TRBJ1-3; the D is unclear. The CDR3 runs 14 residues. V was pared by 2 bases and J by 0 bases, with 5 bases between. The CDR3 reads CASSLYGSGNTIYF. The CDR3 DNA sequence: TGTGCCAGCAGTTTATACGGCTCTGGAAACACCATATATTTT.

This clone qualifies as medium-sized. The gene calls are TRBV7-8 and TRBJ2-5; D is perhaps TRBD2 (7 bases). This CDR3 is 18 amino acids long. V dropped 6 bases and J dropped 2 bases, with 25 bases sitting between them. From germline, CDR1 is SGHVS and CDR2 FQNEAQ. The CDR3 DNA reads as TGTGCCAGCAGTCTTAGGGGGGGCCAGACCAGAGGACAAGAGACCCAGTACTTC. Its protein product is CASSLRGGQTRGQETQYF.

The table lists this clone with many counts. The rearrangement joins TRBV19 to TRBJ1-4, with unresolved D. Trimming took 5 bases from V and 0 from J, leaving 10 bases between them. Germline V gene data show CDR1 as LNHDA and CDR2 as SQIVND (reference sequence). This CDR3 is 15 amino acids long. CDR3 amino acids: CASSGIVATNEKLFF. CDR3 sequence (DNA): TGTGCCAGTAGTGGTATAGTTGCAACTAATGAAAAACTGTTTTTT. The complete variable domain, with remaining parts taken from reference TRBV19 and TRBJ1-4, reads DGGITQSPKYLFRKEGQNVTLSCEQNLNHDAMYWYRQDPGQGLRLIYYSQIVNDFQKGDIAEGYSVSREKKESFPLTVTSAQKNPTAFYLCASSGIVATNEKLFFGSGTQLSVL.

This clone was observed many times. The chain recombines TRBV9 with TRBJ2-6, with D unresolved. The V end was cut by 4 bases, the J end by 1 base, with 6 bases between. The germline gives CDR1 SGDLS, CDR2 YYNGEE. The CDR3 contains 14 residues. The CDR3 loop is CASSPKSGANVLTF. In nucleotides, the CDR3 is TGTGCCAGCAGCCCCAAGTCTGGGGCCAACGTCCTGACTTTC.

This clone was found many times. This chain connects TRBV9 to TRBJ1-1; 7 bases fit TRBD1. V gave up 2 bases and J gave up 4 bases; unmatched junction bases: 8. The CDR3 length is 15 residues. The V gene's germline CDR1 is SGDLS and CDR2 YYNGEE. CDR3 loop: CASSVDARGGTEAFF. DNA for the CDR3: TGTGCCAGCAGCGTCGACGCCAGGGGGGGCACTGAAGCTTTCTTT.

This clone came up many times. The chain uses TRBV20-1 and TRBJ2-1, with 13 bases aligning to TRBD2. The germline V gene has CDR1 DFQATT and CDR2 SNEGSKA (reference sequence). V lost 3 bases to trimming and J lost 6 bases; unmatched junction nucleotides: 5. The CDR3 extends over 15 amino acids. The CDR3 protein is CSASPLAGGPNEQFF. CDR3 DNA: TGCAGTGCTAGCCCACTAGCGGGAGGGCCCAATGAGCAGTTCTTC.

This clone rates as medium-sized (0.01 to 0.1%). The CDR3 region is CAWSVAQAAGYTF. CDR3 in DNA: TGTGCCTGGAGTGTCGCCCAGGCGGCTGGCTACACCTTC. The rearrangement uses TRBV30 and TRBJ1-2, with D hard to call. Per germline, CDR1 GTSNPN and CDR2 SVGIG (reference sequence). Trimming removed 0 bases from V and 7 bases from J, with 12 bases in between. There are 13 residues in the CDR3.

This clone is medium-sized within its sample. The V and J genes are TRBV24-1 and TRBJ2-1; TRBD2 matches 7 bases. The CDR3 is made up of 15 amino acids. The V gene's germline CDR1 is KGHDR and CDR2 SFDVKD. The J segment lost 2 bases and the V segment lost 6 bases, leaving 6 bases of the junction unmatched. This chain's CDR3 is CATSTTSAPYNEQFF. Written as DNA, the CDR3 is TGTGCCACCAGTACAACTAGCGCTCCCTACAATGAGCAGTTCTTC.

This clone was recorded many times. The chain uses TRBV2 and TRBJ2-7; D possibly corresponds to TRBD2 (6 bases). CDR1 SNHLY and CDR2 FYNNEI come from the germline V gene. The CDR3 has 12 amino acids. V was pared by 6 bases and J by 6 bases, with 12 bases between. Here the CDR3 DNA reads TGTGCCAGCAGGCCGGGAGCGGGCGAGCAGTACTTC. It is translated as CASRPGAGEQYF.

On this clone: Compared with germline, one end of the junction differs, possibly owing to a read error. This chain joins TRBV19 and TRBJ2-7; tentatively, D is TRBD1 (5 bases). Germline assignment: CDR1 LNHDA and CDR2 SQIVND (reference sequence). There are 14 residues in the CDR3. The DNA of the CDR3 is TGTGCCAGTATTATACAGGTGAGAGCAGGCGAGCAGTACTTC. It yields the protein CASIIQVRAGEQYF.